The clone carrying this TCR beta chain was seen only a few times. V was clipped by 2 bases and J by 10 bases, with 9 bases between them. Germline values: CDR1 SGHTA, CDR2 FQGNSA. The CDR3 spans 12 residues. These data come from a study of blood T cells in healthy people across ages. The authors drew around 11 milliliters of peripheral blood from each donor. Every sample had a minimum of 6.5 million PBMCs isolated. With a J-beta primer mix and a sample-barcoded 5' primer, a second PCR ran about 6 to 11 cycles. Each cDNA molecule carried a tag from a template-switch adaptor that contained 12 random nucleotides. TCRdb re-called the 5' RACE reads through MiXCR, storing one row per CDR3 protein. The sample lists roughly 1.9 million distinct CDR3 sequences, approximately 40% occurring once.

Sequenced input: blood. This clonotype was sampled from a human donor in good health. The gene calls are TRBV7-2 and TRBJ2-1; D not resolved. The CDR3 DNA reads TGTGCCAGCAGCTTATTGAAGTTGGAGCAGTTCTTC. Its protein is CASSLLKLEQFF.